This entry lists 32 T cell receptor beta chains sequenced from one sample in a study of shared clonotypes between healthy human individuals. Data came from immunoSEQ multiplex PCR; TCRdb stores just in-frame clones and leaves some out. The repertoire consists of around 1.5 million clones, with approximately 98% occurring once and the leading ten covering 0.4% to 0.45%. The sequencing input was naive CD4+ T cells sorted from blood. Specified subset: CD45RA+ positively selected. The receptors originated from a man in his thirties or forties in good health.

V gene TRBV18 combines with J gene TRBJ1-2; D gene ambiguous. The length of the CDR3 is 14 residues. V gave up 6 bases and J gave up 0 bases, with 11 bases separating them. Per the germline V gene, CDR1 is KGHSH and CDR2 is LQKENI. In nucleotides, the CDR3 is TGTGCCAGCTCTCCGTGGGAGACTAACTATGGCTACACCTTC. It is translated as CASSPWETNYGYTF.

The genes are TRBV2 and TRBJ2-4; the D gene could be TRBD1 or TRBD2 (5 bases each). V shed 4 bases and J shed 2 bases, with 12 bases lying between them. In germline, CDR1 is SNHLY, CDR2 FYNNEI. CDR3 length: 15 amino acids. The DNA of the CDR3 is TGTGCCAGCAGTGGGGGGTCAAACCCCAAAAACATTCAGTACTTC. This sequence encodes CASSGGSNPKNIQYF.

Comments on this clone: Other DNA sequences in the sample encode the same CDR3. The rearrangement links TRBV2 to TRBJ2-3; D not resolved. Germline V gives CDR1 SNHLY, CDR2 FYNNEI. Deletions cut 4 bases from V and 6 bases from J, with 5 bases between. The CDR3 has 11 residues. DNA for the CDR3: TGTGCCAGCAGTGTAGGTGATACGCAGTATTTT. It yields the protein CASSVGDTQYF.

The chain recombines TRBV2 with TRBJ1-2; maybe TRBD1 (5 bases). The CDR3 totals 12 residues. The V gene's germline CDR1 is SNHLY and CDR2 FYNNEI. Deletions cut 7 bases from V and 4 bases from J, with 10 bases between. CDR3 protein: CASTGAVYGYTF. The CDR3 DNA follows: TGTGCCAGCACTGGGGCCGTCTATGGCTACACCTTC.

For the CDR3, the DNA is TGTGCCAGCAGCCAGTCCGGGATCACCGGGGAGCTGTTTTTT. Translating gives CASSQSGITGELFF. The chain couples TRBV7-8 to TRBJ2-2; a possible D gene is TRBD2 (5 bases). This CDR3 has 14 amino acids. Trimming removed 5 bases from V and 4 bases from J, with 11 bases in between. Germline CDR1 SGHVS, CDR2 FQNEAQ. Full variable domain (missing parts from reference TRBV7-8 and TRBJ2-2): GAGVSQSPRYKVAKRGQDVALRCDPISGHVSLFWYQQALGQGPEFLTYFQNEAQLDKSGLPSDRFFAERPEGSVSTLKIQRTQQEDSAVYLCASSQSGITGELFFGEGSRLTVL.

The rearrangement joins TRBV19 to TRBJ2-7, with TRBD2 matching over 7 bases. This CDR3 has 15 residues. The ends lost 8 bases at V and 0 bases at J; junction bases unmatched: 10. Looked up from germline, CDR1 is LNHDA and CDR2 is SQIVND (reference sequence). The CDR3 spells CASLREARSSYEQYF. DNA of the CDR3: TGTGCCAGTTTACGGGAGGCCCGGAGCTCCTACGAGCAGTACTTC.

The chain couples TRBV5-1 to TRBJ1-4; D unclear. Between the trimmed V and J ends, which lost 0 bases and 8 bases, there was a span of 8 bases. Germline V gene data show CDR1 as SGHRS and CDR2 as YFSETQ. The CDR3 loop spans 13 amino acids. The CDR3 nucleotides read TGCGCCAGCAGCTTGGGGACTTACGAAAAACTGTTTTTT. This codes for CASSLGTYEKLFF.

J is TRBJ2-3 and V is TRBV11-2; tentative D call: TRBD2 (5 bases). Trimming stripped 2 bases from V and 5 bases from J, with 11 bases between. Germline CDR1 is SGHAT and CDR2 is FQNNGV. This CDR3 contains 14 residues. CDR3 region: CASSLRETVDTQYF. In nucleotides, the CDR3 is TGTGCCAGCAGCTTAAGGGAGACGGTAGATACGCAGTATTTT.

The chain couples TRBV30 to TRBJ2-7; 12 bases map to TRBD2. Trimming cost V 0 bases and J 2 bases; bases outside gene matches: 8. The CDR3 has 17 amino acids. Per germline, CDR1 GTSNPN and CDR2 SVGIG (reference sequence). CDR3 region: CAWSVGRTSGEPYEQYF. Here the CDR3 DNA reads TGTGCCTGGAGTGTCGGGCGGACTAGCGGGGAACCCTACGAGCAGTACTTC.

Of note for this clone: Other DNA variants within this sample encode the same CDR3. V gene TRBV18 combines with J gene TRBJ2-3; D remains ambiguous. The germline V and J ends were trimmed by 2 bases and 4 bases, with 10 bases remaining between them. The CDR3 has 14 residues. Per germline, CDR1 KGHSH and CDR2 LQKENI. The CDR3 DNA is TGTGCCAGCTCACCAACGACGGCCCCAGATACGCAGTATTTT. This gives the protein CASSPTTAPDTQYF.

The chain is built from TRBV28 and TRBJ2-7, with 8 bases identical to TRBD1. Germline CDR1 MDHEN, CDR2 SYDVKM. The CDR3 spans 15 residues. V lost 3 bases to trimming and J lost 3 bases; unmatched junction nucleotides: 7. The DNA for the CDR3 is TGTGCCAGCAGTTTTCCGAGGACAGGGCGCTACGAGCAGTACTTC. This codes for CASSFPRTGRYEQYF.

This rearrangement joins TRBV7-8 to TRBJ2-7, with D uncertain. This CDR3 spans 15 amino acids. Trimming stripped 1 base from V and 2 bases from J, with 12 bases between. Germline V gene lookup returns CDR1 SGHVS and CDR2 FQNEAQ. The CDR3 protein is CASSLVGLGPYEQYF. The CDR3 DNA follows: TGTGCCAGCAGCTTAGTCGGTCTAGGTCCCTACGAGCAGTACTTC.

The chain joins TRBV27 to TRBJ2-1; the D gene is possibly TRBD2 (6 bases). Germline CDR1 and CDR2: MNHEY and SMNVEV (reference sequence). Trimming pared 4 bases from V and 2 bases from J, leaving 12 bases between. The CDR3 is 15 amino acids. Written as DNA, the CDR3 is TGTGCCAGCAGTTCCCTGGCGGGACCCTACAATGAGCAGTTCTTC. Protein sequence: CASSSLAGPYNEQFF.

This chain links TRBV11-2 with TRBJ2-1; D may correspond to TRBD1 or TRBD2 (6 bases each). Looked up from germline, CDR1 is SGHAT and CDR2 is FQNNGV. The V gene lost 6 bases and the J gene lost 1 base, with 22 bases spanning the gap. The CDR3 spans 18 residues. CDR3 sequence: CASSTEVGAGMSYNEQFF. The CDR3 nucleotides are TGTGCCAGCAGTACGGAAGTGGGGGCGGGAATGTCCTACAATGAGCAGTTCTTC.

V is TRBV28 and J is TRBJ2-1; 7 nucleotides match TRBD2. V shed 5 bases, J shed 5 bases, and the junction held 9 bases outside the gene matches. The CDR3 is 15 residues long. Germline CDR1 and CDR2: MDHEN and SYDVKM. In DNA form, the CDR3 reads TGTGCCAGCAGTACTCAACTAGCGCGAGACAATGAGCAGTTCTTC. Residues: CASSTQLARDNEQFF. Complete variable domain (other parts from reference TRBV28 and TRBJ2-1): DVKVTQSSRYLVKRTGEKVFLECVQDMDHENMFWYRQDPGLGLRLIYFSYDVKMKEKGDIPEGYSVSREKKERFSLILESASTNQTSMYLCASSTQLARDNEQFFGPGTRLTVL.

This rearrangement joins TRBV5-6 to TRBJ2-3; no reliable D call. Germline V gives CDR1 SGHDT, CDR2 YYEEEE. Trimming removed 4 bases from V and 5 bases from J, with 11 bases in between. CDR3 length equals 13 residues. CDR3 nucleotides: TGTGCCAGCAGCCGACGGCTGGAAGATACGCAGTATTTT. This codes for CASSRRLEDTQYF.

The chain joins TRBV29-1 to TRBJ2-7, with a possible D match to TRBD2 (5 bases). The CDR3 extends over 12 amino acids. Germline CDR1 SQVTM, CDR2 ANQGSEA. V was pared by 1 base and J by 5 bases, with 9 bases between. The CDR3 sequence: CSVEVSRDEQYF. In nucleotides, the CDR3 is TGCAGCGTTGAAGTGTCGAGGGACGAGCAGTACTTC.

The V gene is TRBV28, the J gene TRBJ2-5, with a possible D match to TRBD2 (6 bases). Germline lookup yields CDR1 MDHEN and CDR2 SYDVKM. Trimming stripped 4 bases from V and 11 bases from J, with 20 bases between. The CDR3 consists of 14 residues. The CDR3 bases are TGTGCCAGCAGTTCTAGCGACCCCCCCGTTTCGCAGTACTTC. Encoded protein: CASSSSDPPVSQYF. Based on the CDR3 plus reference TRBV28 and TRBJ2-5, the full variable domain is DVKVTQSSRYLVKRTGEKVFLECVQDMDHENMFWYRQDPGLGLRLIYFSYDVKMKEKGDIPEGYSVSREKKERFSLILESASTNQTSMYLCASSSSDPPVSQYFGPGTRLLVL.

The chain joins TRBV11-2 to TRBJ2-5, with TRBD2 identical over 12 bases. V gave up 1 base and J gave up 4 bases; unmatched junction bases: 4. The CDR3 consists of 16 residues. Germline lookup yields CDR1 SGHAT and CDR2 FQNNGV. The CDR3 loop reads CASSLGASGRVETQYF. DNA of the CDR3: TGTGCCAGCAGCTTAGGGGCTAGCGGGAGGGTAGAGACCCAGTACTTC.

The chain couples TRBV10-3 to TRBJ2-1; tentative D call: TRBD2 (6 bases). Trimming stripped 8 bases from V and 6 bases from J, with 14 bases between. Germline assignment: CDR1 ENHRY and CDR2 SYGVKD. CDR3 size: 13 residues. For the CDR3, the DNA is TGTGCCATCGGGAGACTAGACTCCAATGAGCAGTTCTTC. This sequence encodes CAIGRLDSNEQFF.

The chain couples TRBV11-3 to TRBJ2-7; D uncertain. There are 13 residues in the CDR3. V shed 0 bases and J shed 10 bases, with 13 bases lying between them. Germline V gene sequence: CDR1 SGHNT, CDR2 YENEEA. As DNA, the CDR3 is TGTGCCAGCAGCTTAGAAGTCCAGTCCATACAGTACTTC. Its translation is CASSLEVQSIQYF.

The gene calls are TRBV5-1 and TRBJ2-7; D remains unclear. Trimming took off 0 bases at V and 1 base at J, with 8 bases between the two ends. This CDR3 contains 14 residues. Germline V gene data show CDR1 as SGHRS and CDR2 as YFSETQ. As DNA, the CDR3 is TGCGCCAGCAGCTTGGCCGCTGAGTCCTACGAGCAGTACTTC. Its translation is CASSLAAESYEQYF.

The chain joins TRBV28 to TRBJ1-1; D remains ambiguous. Per germline, CDR1 MDHEN and CDR2 SYDVKM. V lost 8 bases and J lost 3, with 7 bases in between. The CDR3 has 11 amino acids. The CDR3 is CASGGDTEAFF. CDR3 nucleotides: TGTGCCAGCGGCGGGGACACTGAAGCTTTCTTT.

The chain combines TRBV29-1 with TRBJ2-5, with a tentative D call TRBD2 (5 bases). The V end was cut by 6 bases, the J end by 4 bases, with 12 bases between. The V gene's germline CDR1 is SQVTM and CDR2 ANQGSEA. The CDR3 loop spans 12 amino acids. The CDR3 is CSVVAGTETQYF. The CDR3, as DNA: TGCAGCGTGGTGGCGGGTACAGAGACCCAGTACTTC.

V usage is TRBV7-2 and J usage is TRBJ2-1; 10 nucleotides match TRBD2. V shed 5 bases and J 8 bases; nucleotides not matched to a gene: 9. This CDR3 spans 15 amino acids. Germline CDR1 and CDR2: SGHTA and FQGNSA. This CDR3 is CASSRGLAEFYEQFF. The CDR3 region has the DNA TGTGCCAGCAGCAGAGGACTAGCGGAATTCTATGAGCAGTTCTTC.

This clone appeared a few times. J is TRBJ1-5 and V is TRBV19; D may be TRBD1 (5 bases). The length of the CDR3 is 13 residues. Trimming pared 5 bases from V and 10 bases from J, leaving 15 bases between. Germline V gene data show CDR1 as LNHDA and CDR2 as SQIVND (reference sequence). CDR3 in amino acids: CASSSRESSPQHF. The CDR3 DNA reads TGTGCCAGTAGTTCCAGGGAAAGTTCCCCCCAGCATTTT. Drawing the rest from reference TRBV19 and TRBJ1-5, the complete variable domain is DGGITQSPKYLFRKEGQNVTLSCEQNLNHDAMYWYRQDPGQGLRLIYYSQIVNDFQKGDIAEGYSVSREKKESFPLTVTSAQKNPTAFYLCASSSRESSPQHFGDGTRLSIL.

The genes are TRBV25-1 and TRBJ1-4; D is unresolved. Trimming shortened V by 8 bases and J by 7 bases, and 17 bases separated the two germline ends. The length of the CDR3 is 14 residues. Germline values: CDR1 MGHDK, CDR2 SYGVNS. The CDR3 loop reads CASCEVGPGEKLFF. The CDR3 DNA is TGTGCCAGCTGCGAAGTAGGCCCGGGTGAAAAACTGTTTTTT. Full variable domain (rest looked up from reference TRBV25-1 and TRBJ1-4): EADIYQTPRYLVIGTGKKITLECSQTMGHDKMYWYQQDPGMELHLIHYSYGVNSTEKGDLSSESTVSRIRTEHFPLTLESARPSHTSQYLCASCEVGPGEKLFFGSGTQLSVL.

J is TRBJ2-2 and V is TRBV5-5; D remains ambiguous. The CDR3 loop spans 12 amino acids. The germline V gene has CDR1 SGHKS and CDR2 YYEKEE (reference sequence). V was trimmed by 0 bases and J by 7 bases, leaving 4 bases between them. The CDR3 sequence is CASSLGLGELFF. CDR3 DNA: TGTGCCAGCAGCTTGGGACTCGGGGAGCTGTTTTTT.

The genes are TRBV5-1 and TRBJ2-7; D may match TRBD1 or TRBD2 (5 bases each). The germline gives CDR1 SGHRS, CDR2 YFSETQ. The CDR3 is 17 residues long. The V gene lost 0 bases and the J gene lost 7 bases, with 23 bases spanning the gap. CDR3 nucleotide sequence: TGCGCCAGCAGCTTGGCAAAAATACCGGGACGGGTGTTTGAGCAGTACTTC. Translation gives CASSLAKIPGRVFEQYF.

The chain is built from TRBV5-4 and TRBJ2-7, with D hard to call. Trimming shortened V by 3 bases and J by 3 bases, and 10 bases separated the two germline ends. CDR3 size: 13 residues. Germline V gene sequence: CDR1 SGHNT, CDR2 YYREEE (reference sequence). This CDR3 reads CASSSPLSYEQYF. The CDR3 DNA follows: TGTGCCAGCAGCTCGCCGCTGAGCTACGAGCAGTACTTC.

The rearrangement uses TRBV5-4 and TRBJ2-1; TRBD2 agrees at 7 bases. J lost 10 bases, V lost 0 bases, and 16 bases had no gene match. The CDR3 loop spans 17 amino acids. CDR1 is SGHNT and CDR2 is YYREEE in the germline V gene (reference sequence). CDR3 protein: CASSLGGSLAEPGEQFF. CDR3 coding DNA: TGTGCCAGCAGCTTGGGAGGGAGTCTAGCGGAGCCCGGGGAGCAGTTCTTC.

The genes are TRBV2 and TRBJ1-2; 7 nucleotides align to TRBD1. Germline V gene lookup returns CDR1 SNHLY and CDR2 FYNNEI. The ends lost 8 bases at V and 2 bases at J; junction bases unmatched: 8. CDR3 length: 14 amino acids. CDR3 amino acids: CASSAGQRNYGYTF. The CDR3 DNA follows: TGTGCCAGCTCTGCGGGACAGAGGAACTATGGCTACACCTTC.